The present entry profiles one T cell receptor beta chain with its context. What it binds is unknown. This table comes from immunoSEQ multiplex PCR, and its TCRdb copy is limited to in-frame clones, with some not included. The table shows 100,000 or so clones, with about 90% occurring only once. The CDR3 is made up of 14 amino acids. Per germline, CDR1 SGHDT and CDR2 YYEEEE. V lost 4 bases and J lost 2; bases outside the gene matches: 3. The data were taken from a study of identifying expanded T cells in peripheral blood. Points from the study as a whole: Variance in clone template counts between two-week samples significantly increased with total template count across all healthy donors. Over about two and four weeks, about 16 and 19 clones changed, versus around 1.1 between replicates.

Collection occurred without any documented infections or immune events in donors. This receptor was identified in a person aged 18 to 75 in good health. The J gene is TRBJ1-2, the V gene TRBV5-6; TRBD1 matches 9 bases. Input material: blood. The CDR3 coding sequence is TGTGCCAGCAGCCGGGACAGGGTGAACTATGGCTACACCTTC. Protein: CASSRDRVNYGYTF.